This section outlines one T cell receptor beta chain sequence together with its context. V dropped 4 bases and J dropped 2; count of bases not matched to a gene: 7. Germline CDR1 and CDR2: MGHRA and YSYEKL. The CDR3 runs 15 residues. This specimen belongs to a study of control samples from healthy donors and cancer patients. Profiling relied on immunoSEQ multiplex PCR, and the TCRdb table lists in-frame clones only, not all of them. The table lists 150,000 to 200,000 clones, 85% to 95% of them singletons, with roughly 1.6% in the top ten. This TCR derives from a man aged 18 to 30 in good health. Sequences were obtained from blood. The chain combines TRBV4-1 with TRBJ2-5; 7 nucleotides match TRBD2. This CDR3 reads CASSPSPGLQETQYF. CDR3 in DNA: TGCGCCAGCAGCCCCTCGCCGGGACTACAAGAGACCCAGTACTTC.